This T cell receptor beta chain stems from a study of blood T cell repertoires in COVID-19. Study summary: Sources were T cells, B-cell-depleted T cells, or PBMCs; the material itself was cDNA or gDNA.

Assay: immunoSEQ multiplex PCR; the TCRdb copy retains only in-frame clones and omits some. There are tens of thousands of clones in the sample; approximately 88% occur only once, and less than 8.5% lies in the top ten. Per the germline V gene, CDR1 is MNHEY and CDR2 is SVGEGT. V was shortened by 0 bases and J by 3 bases, with 15 bases between the two germline ends. The CDR3 length is 16 residues. The receptor was derived from a man between 50 and 59 years old with acute or convalescent COVID-19. The V call is TRBV6-2 or TRBV6-3, the J call TRBJ2-7; TRBD2 is a possible D gene (5 bases). The source material was peripheral blood. DNA of the CDR3: TGTGCCAGCAGTTACTCGATGGTTTTCGGAGGCTACGAGCAGTACTTC. This encodes CASSYSMVFGGYEQYF.